These 29 T cell receptor beta chains share one sample of origin, sequenced in a study of CD8+CD57+ T cells in acquired aplastic anemia. It was patients with CD8+CD57+ cell expansion by flow cytometry who were chosen for sequencing. TCR beta VDJ and CDR3 profiling used genomic DNA as template. MiXCR, run by TCRdb on the reads, gives a single entry per CDR3 protein. The sample has about 75,000 distinct CDR3 sequences, 55% to 75% seen once; the top ten hold 65% to 85%. Sample: sorted CD4+, CD8+, or CD8+CD57+ T cells (not recorded which) from PBMCs. The receptors were gathered from a human donor with aplastic anemia.

The rearrangement links TRBV20-1 to TRBJ1-6; D gene uncertain. CDR1 is DFQATT and CDR2 is SNEGSKA in the germline V gene (reference sequence). The CDR3 contains 13 residues. The ends were cut back, 1 base at V and 7 bases at J, with 8 bases in the middle. Written as DNA, the CDR3 is TGCAGTGCTAGAGGGATGGAGAATTCACCCCTCCACTTT. Protein: CSARGMENSPLHF.

Here the CDR3 DNA reads TGCAGTGCTAGAGATCCAGACAGCGCTATTCATGGCTACACCTTC. Residues: CSARDPDSAIHGYTF. The chain employs TRBV20-1 and TRBJ1-2; D is perhaps TRBD1 (5 bases). From germline, CDR1 is DFQATT and CDR2 SNEGSKA (reference sequence). The CDR3 runs to 15 residues. V lost 0 bases and J 6 bases, leaving 17 bases between the germline ends.

This clonotype was detected only a few times. The chain carries TRBV7-9 and TRBJ2-5; TRBD2 matches 8 bases. V was clipped by 5 bases and J by 4 bases; unmatched bases: 3. This CDR3 comprises 13 residues. The germline CDR1 and CDR2 sequences are SEHNR and FQNEAQ (reference sequence). CDR3 protein: CASSRSGAETQYF. In DNA, the CDR3 is TGTGCCAGCAGCCGTAGCGGGGCAGAGACCCAGTACTTC.

The chain employs TRBV19 and TRBJ1-5; maybe TRBD1 (6 bases). The germline V gene encodes CDR1 LNHDA and CDR2 SQIVND (reference sequence). CDR3 size: 15 residues. V lost 6 bases and J lost 1, with 13 bases in between. CDR3 sequence reads: CASSPDRRSNQPQHF. In nucleotides, the CDR3 is TGTGCCAGTAGCCCGGACAGACGGAGCAATCAGCCCCAGCATTTT. The variable domain in full, with the rest retrieved from reference TRBV19 and TRBJ1-5, is DGGITQSPKYLFRKEGQNVTLSCEQNLNHDAMYWYRQDPGQGLRLIYYSQIVNDFQKGDIAEGYSVSREKKESFPLTVTSAQKNPTAFYLCASSPDRRSNQPQHFGDGTRLSIL.

V usage is TRBV20-1 and J usage is TRBJ2-7, with D possibly matching TRBD1 (5 bases). V dropped 3 bases and J dropped 7 bases, with 19 bases sitting between them. Germline V CDR1 and CDR2: DFQATT, SNEGSKA (reference sequence). The CDR3 extends over 14 amino acids. CDR3 nucleotides: TGCAGTGCTAGTAACCCAGGGTATTCAGGGGAGCAGTACTTC. Residues: CSASNPGYSGEQYF.

The rearrangement joins TRBV9 to TRBJ1-1; D gene ambiguous. This CDR3 is 14 amino acids long. Germline CDR1 and CDR2: SGDLS and YYNGEE. Trimming stripped 0 bases from V and 1 base from J, with 7 bases between. CDR3 in amino acids: CASSVEQTNTEAFF. In nucleotides, the CDR3 is TGTGCCAGCAGCGTAGAACAGACGAACACTGAAGCTTTCTTT.

This sequence joins TRBV20-1 and TRBJ1-6; 9 bases line up with TRBD1. The J segment lost 7 bases and the V segment lost 5 bases, leaving 3 bases of the junction unmatched. Germline V lookup: CDR1 DFQATT, CDR2 SNEGSKA (reference sequence). This CDR3 spans 13 amino acids. The DNA for the CDR3 is TGCAGTGCTTTTGGACAGGGGAATTCACCCCTCCACTTT. This encodes CSAFGQGNSPLHF.

This clonotype was counted a single time. The chain joins TRBV20-1 to TRBJ2-7, with 8 bases identical to TRBD2. The CDR3 has 14 residues. The germline V gene has CDR1 DFQATT and CDR2 SNEGSKA (reference sequence). The junction had 11 bases not matched to a gene; V was cut back by 3 bases and J by 7 bases. This chain's CDR3 is CSASRAGGPGEQYF. CDR3 coding DNA: TGCAGTGCTAGTAGGGCGGGAGGTCCAGGGGAGCAGTACTTC.

This clonotype was detected a few times. V gene TRBV14 combines with J gene TRBJ1-2; D ambiguous. The length of the CDR3 is 16 residues. The germline CDR1 and CDR2 sequences are SGHDN and FVKESK. The V end lost 4 bases, the J end lost 0 bases, and 15 bases lay between the germline ends. The chain's CDR3 is CASSPLFWSTNYGYTF. DNA of the CDR3: TGTGCCAGCAGCCCTTTGTTTTGGTCTACTAACTATGGCTACACCTTC. The whole variable domain, remainder taken from reference TRBV14 and TRBJ1-2, is EAGVTQFPSHSVIEKGQTVTLRCDPISGHDNLYWYRRVMGKEIKFLLHFVKESKQDESGMPNNRFLAERTGGTYSTLKVQPAELEDSGVYFCASSPLFWSTNYGYTFGSGTRLTVV.

The gene calls are TRBV7-3 and TRBJ2-5; D is uncertain. This CDR3 has 12 residues. The germline CDR1 and CDR2 sequences are SGHTA and FQGTGA. Trimming took off 0 bases at V and 5 bases at J, with 4 bases between the two ends. The CDR3 loop reads CASSLTLETQYF. CDR3 sequence (DNA): TGTGCCAGCAGCTTAACGCTTGAGACCCAGTACTTC.

This chain uses TRBV10-3 with TRBJ1-1; possibly TRBD1 for D (6 bases). This CDR3 is 15 amino acids long. Trimming removed 0 bases at V and 1 base at J, with 9 bases between. CDR1 and CDR2 from the germline V gene are ENHRY and SYGVKD. CDR3 in DNA: TGTGCCATCAGTGAGTCAGCAGGGGAGAACACTGAAGCTTTCTTT. This codes for CAISESAGENTEAFF.

This clonotype was seen only once. V and J are TRBV2 and TRBJ2-7; 7 bases are shared with TRBD1. The CDR3 length is 13 residues. Unmatched junction bases numbered 7, after V lost 7 bases and J lost 4 bases. CDR1 and CDR2 (germline): SNHLY, FYNNEI. Here the CDR3 reads CASIATGKYEQYF. The DNA of the CDR3 is TGTGCCAGCATCGCGACAGGGAAGTACGAGCAGTACTTC.

The J gene is TRBJ2-3, the V gene TRBV9; no clear D gene. This CDR3 spans 15 amino acids. Germline V lookup: CDR1 SGDLS, CDR2 YYNGEE. V dropped 0 bases and J dropped 4 bases, with 12 bases sitting between them. CDR3 in amino acids: CASSVDLSAPDTQYF. The CDR3 region has the DNA TGTGCCAGCAGCGTAGATCTGTCGGCGCCAGATACGCAGTATTTT.

Regarding this clonotype: With a much larger clone just one base away, this may be a read error. V gene TRBV5-8 combines with J gene TRBJ1-1, with D possibly matching TRBD1 (5 bases). The CDR3 loop spans 12 amino acids. The germline V gene has CDR1 SGHTS and CDR2 YDEGEE. V lost 10 bases and J lost 4, with 14 bases in between. CDR3 sequence reads: CAGKLGGTEAFF. In nucleotides, the CDR3 is TGTGCCGGCAAGCTCGGGGGCACTGAAGCTTTCTTT.

The rearrangement joins TRBV12-3 or TRBV12-4 to TRBJ2-7, with 10 bases lining up with TRBD1. This CDR3 has 14 residues. J gave up 3 bases and V 5 bases, and 4 bases lay outside the gene matches. The CDR3 nucleotides are TGTGCCAGCAGTGCCGGGACAGGGGACTACGAGCAGTACTTC. Protein: CASSAGTGDYEQYF.

This sequence joins TRBV2 and TRBJ1-5; D perhaps matches TRBD1 (5 bases). CDR1 and CDR2 (germline): SNHLY, FYNNEI. The V end was cut by 5 bases, the J end by 6 bases, with 11 bases between. This CDR3 contains 13 residues. The CDR3 DNA reads as TGTGCCAGCAGTCTTGACAGTAGTCAGCCCCAGCATTTT. Translating gives CASSLDSSQPQHF.

The V and J genes are TRBV4-2 and TRBJ2-7; 7 bases agree with TRBD1. V was clipped by 4 bases and J by 6 bases; unmatched bases: 6. Germline V gene lookup returns CDR1 LGHNA and CDR2 YNFKEQ. There are 13 residues in the CDR3. CDR3 in DNA: TGTGCCAGCAGCCTCGGGACAGTAGCCGAGCAGTACTTC. Amino acids: CASSLGTVAEQYF.

The chain has TRBV15 and TRBJ2-5; D may be TRBD2 (6 bases). Trimming shortened V by 5 bases and J by 4 bases, and 14 bases separated the two germline ends. This CDR3 comprises 14 residues. The germline CDR1 and CDR2 sequences are LNHNV and YYDKDF (reference sequence). Here the CDR3 DNA reads TGTGCCACCAGCGGAAGGGGAGGTGGAGAGACCCAGTACTTC. This translates into CATSGRGGGETQYF.

Here the CDR3 reads CAAEQGVRNEQFF. CDR3 nucleotide sequence: TGTGCCGCGGAACAGGGGGTTCGGAATGAGCAGTTCTTC. The chain links TRBV7-9 to TRBJ2-1, with TRBD1 matching 8 bases. The germline gives CDR1 SEHNR, CDR2 FQNEAQ (reference sequence). The CDR3 is 13 amino acids. The trim removed 11 bases at V and 7 bases at J, leaving 10 bases unmatched.

V is TRBV29-1 and J is TRBJ2-7; maybe TRBD2 (6 bases). V lost 7 bases and J lost 2, with 15 bases in between. The CDR3 has 13 amino acids. CDR1 and CDR2 (germline): SQVTM, ANQGSEA. DNA of the CDR3: TGCAGCGCTTGGGGGGAGAAGCCCTACGAGCAGTACTTC. Its protein product is CSAWGEKPYEQYF.

The chain joins TRBV19 to TRBJ1-6; tentatively, D is TRBD1 (5 bases). The germline CDR1 and CDR2 sequences are LNHDA and SQIVND (reference sequence). The CDR3 consists of 13 residues. Trimming shortened V by 4 bases and J by 10 bases, and 11 bases separated the two germline ends. The CDR3 nucleotides are TGTGCCAGTAGTACAGGGACGGAGTCACCCCTCCACTTT. This encodes CASSTGTESPLHF.

This chain connects TRBV5-1 to TRBJ1-1; no clear D. Germline V gene sequence: CDR1 SGHRS, CDR2 YFSETQ. The V end was cut by 2 bases, the J end by 0 bases, with 8 bases between. The CDR3 has 14 residues. The CDR3 DNA reads TGCGCCAGCAGCTTAGGCCTCCTGAACACTGAAGCTTTCTTT. This gives the protein CASSLGLLNTEAFF. The variable domain in full, completed from reference TRBV5-1 and TRBJ1-1, reads KAGVTQTPRYLIKTRGQQVTLSCSPISGHRSVSWYQQTPGQGLQFLFEYFSETQRNKGNFPGRFSGRQFSNSRSEMNVSTLELGDSALYLCASSLGLLNTEAFFGQGTRLTVV.

The CDR3 sequence: CSVRGSRGTYEQYF. The CDR3, as DNA: TGCAGCGTTCGAGGATCCAGGGGTACCTACGAGCAGTACTTC. V and J are TRBV29-1 and TRBJ2-7; D possibly corresponds to TRBD1 (6 bases). This CDR3 comprises 14 residues. Germline lookup yields CDR1 SQVTM and CDR2 ANQGSEA. V was trimmed by 5 bases and J by 2 bases, leaving 16 bases between them.

In this sample, this clonotype turned up a few times. This chain connects TRBV5-1 to TRBJ2-7, with D unclear. Germline V gene data show CDR1 as SGHRS and CDR2 as YFSETQ. The CDR3 has 13 amino acids. The V and J ends lost 4 bases and 3 bases respectively, with 11 bases between them. This chain's CDR3 is CASSGTNIYEQYF. Written as DNA, the CDR3 is TGCGCCAGCAGCGGTACCAACATCTACGAGCAGTACTTC.

The V and J genes are TRBV19 and TRBJ1-1; D gene unclear. This CDR3 is 15 amino acids long. The ends were cut back, 2 bases at V and 1 base at J, with 11 bases in the middle. Germline CDR1 is LNHDA and CDR2 is SQIVND (reference sequence). The CDR3 region is CASSISAGENTEAFF. In DNA form, the CDR3 reads TGTGCCAGTAGTATATCGGCAGGAGAGAACACTGAAGCTTTCTTT.

J is TRBJ1-2 and V is TRBV7-2, with 9 bases aligning to TRBD1. Germline-derived CDR1 and CDR2 are SGHTA and FQGNSA. The CDR3 is 14 amino acids. Trimming cost V 2 bases and J 6 bases; bases outside gene matches: 4. The CDR3 DNA follows: TGTGCCAGCAGCTTAAGGCGACAGGGGGATGGCTACACCTTC. Translated, it gives CASSLRRQGDGYTF. Filled out from reference TRBV7-2 and TRBJ1-2, the complete variable domain reads GAGVSQSPSNKVTEKGKDVELRCDPISGHTALYWYRQSLGQGLEFLIYFQGNSAPDKSGLPSDRFSAERTGGSVSTLTIQRTQQEDSAVYLCASSLRRQGDGYTFGSGTRLTVV.

The V call is TRBV19, the J call TRBJ1-1; D is uncertain. The CDR3 runs 13 residues. The V and J ends lost 5 bases and 4 bases respectively, with 11 bases between them. Germline lookup yields CDR1 LNHDA and CDR2 SQIVND (reference sequence). In DNA form, the CDR3 reads TGTGCCAGTAGTTTGGCGGGCCCCACTGAAGCTTTCTTT. Residues: CASSLAGPTEAFF.

The chain carries TRBV4-1 and TRBJ2-7, with TRBD2 as a possible D gene (7 bases). Deletions cut 3 bases from V and 5 bases from J, with 17 bases between. The CDR3 is 15 amino acids. Germline values: CDR1 MGHRA, CDR2 YSYEKL. DNA for the CDR3: TGCGCCAGCAGCCAGAGGGGGGAGGGCCTGGACGAGCAGTACTTC. It codes for CASSQRGEGLDEQYF.

The chain joins TRBV6-4 to TRBJ2-1; D uncertain. Germline CDR1 and CDR2: MRHNA and SNTAGT. The CDR3 runs 13 residues. The V end was cut by 5 bases, the J end by 12 bases, with 17 bases between. The CDR3 DNA follows: TGTGCCAGCAGTTTAGGCTCCCGAGGTTGGCAGTTCTTC. Amino acid sequence: CASSLGSRGWQFF.